This TCR beta chain was recorded in a study of PD-1 blockade in classical Hodgkin lymphoma. Study at large: The patients were dosed with nivolumab 3 mg/kg, infused intravenously every 2 weeks.

Clones were read by immunoSEQ multiplex PCR, and TCRdb kept only the in-frame ones, dropping some. This sample has 15,000 to 20,000 clones; around 84% occur once, and the top ten carry roughly 6.4%. Germline V lookup: CDR1 LGHNA, CDR2 YSLEER. This CDR3 is built from 15 residues. The V gene lost 2 bases and the J gene lost 2 bases, with 13 bases spanning the gap. Brentuximab vedotin exposure varied, and every patient relapsed after autologous stem cell transplantation. This sequence joins TRBV4-3 and TRBJ2-7, with D maybe TRBD2 (5 bases). The TCR originated in a human donor with classical Hodgkin lymphoma. The source was peripheral blood mononuclear cells (PBMCs), collected at baseline. CDR3 loop: CASSQTTGEPYEQYF. The DNA for the CDR3 is TGCGCCAGCAGCCAAACGACCGGGGAGCCCTACGAGCAGTACTTC.